A selection of T cell receptor beta chains follows, all from one sample in a study of cytomegalovirus exposure and HLA in healthy donors. Produced via immunoSEQ multiplex PCR; TCRdb's table is partial and in-frame only. The table records around 100,000 clones, about 59% of them present only once. Sequenced material: PBMCs. All receptors come from a man aged 30 to 45 in good health and CMV-seropositive. The CDR3 runs from the conserved cysteine through the conserved F or W. Each record gives: clone size, CDR3 length, J gene, D gene, V gene, CDR3 protein, CDR3 DNA. A D gene is named only where the DNA matches it firmly. Part of the rows lack a size; the others show once, few, many or a class for expanded clones.

size: few; length: 16; J: TRBJ2-1; D: TRBD2; V: TRBV29-1; CDR3: CSVWTSGGESYNEQFF; DNA: TGCAGCGTGTGGACTAGCGGGGGGGAAAGTTACAATGAGCAGTTCTTC
size: once; length: 12; J: TRBJ2-1; D: NA; V: TRBV10-1; CDR3: CASSEAPNEQFF; DNA: TGCGCCAGCAGTGAGGCGCCGAATGAGCAGTTCTTC
size: NA; length: 12; J: TRBJ2-3; D: NA; V: TRBV6-1; CDR3: CASRATGDTQYF; DNA: TGTGCCAGCAGGGCAACAGGAGATACGCAGTATTTT
size: NA; length: 15; J: TRBJ2-3; D: NA; V: TRBV5-1; CDR3: CASSWQGSITDTQYF; DNA: TGCGCCAGCAGCTGGCAGGGGTCAATCACAGATACGCAGTATTTT
size: NA; length: 12; J: TRBJ2-5; D: NA; V: TRBV7-9; CDR3: CASSPSGETQYF; DNA: TGTGCCAGCAGCCCGAGCGGAGAGACCCAGTACTTC
size: once; length: 12; J: TRBJ1-4; D: NA; V: TRBV5-4; CDR3: CASSLSEGKLFF; DNA: TGTGCCAGCAGCCTTTCAGAGGGTAAACTGTTTTTT
size: NA; length: 14; J: TRBJ2-5; D: TRBD2; V: TRBV7-9; CDR3: CASSLSGGWETQYF; DNA: TGTGCCAGCAGCTTAAGCGGGGGCTGGGAGACCCAGTACTTC
size: NA; length: 18; J: TRBJ2-2; D: NA; V: TRBV19; CDR3: CASRSLTGKRVDTGELFF; DNA: TGTGCCAGTAGATCCCTGACAGGGAAGCGGGTGGACACCGGGGAGCTGTTTTTT
size: NA; length: 16; J: TRBJ2-2; D: TRBD2; V: TRBV30; CDR3: CAWVPPSGGATGELFF; DNA: TGTGCCTGGGTCCCCCCGAGCGGGGGGGCCACCGGGGAGCTGTTTTTT
size: NA; length: 13; J: TRBJ1-1; D: NA; V: TRBV4-1; CDR3: CASSQGQNTEAFF; DNA: TGCGCCAGCAGCCAAGGTCAGAACACTGAAGCTTTCTTT
size: few; length: 15; J: TRBJ2-2; D: NA; V: TRBV7-9; CDR3: CASSPGLLGTGELFF; DNA: TGTGCCAGCAGCCCCGGACTACTGGGGACCGGGGAGCTGTTTTTT
size: NA; length: 16; J: TRBJ2-5; D: TRBD2; V: TRBV10-3; CDR3: CAISGTSGGFGETQYF; DNA: TGTGCCATCAGCGGGACTAGCGGGGGGTTCGGAGAGACCCAGTACTTC
size: NA; length: 14; J: TRBJ2-7; D: NA; V: TRBV7-9; CDR3: CASSTSGTPNEQYF; DNA: TGTGCCAGCAGCACGTCCGGGACTCCCAACGAGCAGTACTTC
size: NA; length: 14; J: TRBJ1-2; D: NA; V: TRBV19; CDR3: CASSLGVYTIGYTF; DNA: TGTGCCAGTAGCCTCGGAGTTTACACCATTGGCTACACCTTC
size: NA; length: 14; J: TRBJ1-2; D: TRBD1; V: TRBV5-1; CDR3: CASSLGGQSYGYTF; DNA: TGCGCCAGCAGCTTGGGGGGACAGAGCTATGGCTACACCTTC
size: few; length: 14; J: TRBJ2-2; D: TRBD1; V: TRBV5-1; CDR3: CASSSGQGTGELFF; DNA: TGCGCCAGCAGCTCGGGACAGGGCACCGGGGAGCTGTTTTTT
size: NA; length: 15; J: TRBJ1-4; D: NA; V: TRBV5-4; CDR3: CASSLGVATNKKLFF; DNA: TGTGCCAGCAGCTTGGGGGTAGCAACTAATAAAAAACTGTTTTTT
size: NA; length: 16; J: TRBJ1-1; D: NA; V: TRBV15; CDR3: CATSRDLGTANTEAFF; DNA: TGTGCCACCAGCAGGGATCTCGGAACAGCGAACACTGAAGCTTTCTTT
size: NA; length: 19; J: TRBJ2-2; D: TRBD2; V: TRBV11-3; CDR3: CASSALPRGRGSGTGELFF; DNA: TGTGCCAGCAGCGCTCTACCCCGGGGGAGGGGCTCGGGTACCGGGGAGCTGTTTTTT
size: NA; length: 12; J: TRBJ1-4; D: NA; V: TRBV2; CDR3: CASSSGGRKLFF; DNA: TGTGCCAGCAGTTCCGGGGGGAGGAAACTGTTTTTT
size: NA; length: 13; J: TRBJ2-3; D: NA; V: TRBV29-1; CDR3: CSVGPGSTDTQYF; DNA: TGCAGCGTTGGGCCAGGTAGCACAGATACGCAGTATTTT
size: NA; length: 16; J: TRBJ2-5; D: TRBD2; V: TRBV10-3; CDR3: CAISELTTSGQETQYF; DNA: TGTGCCATCAGTGAGTTAACGACTAGCGGCCAAGAGACCCAGTACTTC
size: NA; length: 14; J: TRBJ1-6; D: NA; V: TRBV7-9; CDR3: CASSLYTEESPLHF; DNA: TGTGCCAGCAGCTTATATACCGAGGAGTCACCCCTCCACTTT
size: NA; length: 13; J: TRBJ2-7; D: NA; V: TRBV11-3; CDR3: CASSSDTLGEQYF; DNA: TGTGCCAGCAGCTCGGACACCCTTGGGGAGCAGTACTTC
size: NA; length: 14; J: TRBJ2-3; D: NA; V: TRBV5-1; CDR3: CASLRGGSTDTQYF; DNA: TGCGCCAGCCTCCGCGGCGGAAGCACAGATACGCAGTATTTT
size: NA; length: 15; J: TRBJ1-6; D: NA; V: TRBV11-3; CDR3: CASSSRGGSNSPLHF; DNA: TGTGCCAGCAGCTCTCGAGGGGGTTCTAATTCACCCCTCCACTTT
size: NA; length: 16; J: TRBJ1-1; D: NA; V: TRBV9; CDR3: CASSVGGQTRDTEAFF; DNA: TGTGCCAGCAGCGTAGGTGGGCAAACGCGAGACACTGAAGCTTTCTTT
size: NA; length: 14; J: TRBJ2-3; D: NA; V: TRBV5-1; CDR3: CASSFDGFTDTQYF; DNA: TGCGCCAGCAGCTTCGACGGGTTCACAGATACGCAGTATTTT
size: NA; length: 15; J: TRBJ1-2; D: TRBD1; V: TRBV25-1; CDR3: CASSRTGTAFYGYTF; DNA: TGTGCCAGCAGTCGCACCGGGACAGCATTCTATGGCTACACCTTC
size: NA; length: 14; J: TRBJ1-2; D: NA; V: TRBV10-3; CDR3: CAISDGGGGAGYTF; DNA: TGTGCCATCAGTGATGGAGGAGGTGGAGCGGGCTACACCTTC
size: NA; length: 14; J: TRBJ1-1; D: NA; V: TRBV5-5; CDR3: CASSLLHLNTEAFF; DNA: TGTGCCAGCAGCTTGTTACATTTGAACACTGAAGCTTTCTTT
size: NA; length: 13; J: TRBJ2-5; D: NA; V: TRBV5-6; CDR3: CASSFGLQETQYF; DNA: TGTGCCAGCAGTTTTGGACTTCAAGAGACCCAGTACTTC
size: NA; length: 14; J: TRBJ1-5; D: NA; V: TRBV2; CDR3: CASSDRAGNQPQHF; DNA: TGTGCCAGCAGTGACAGGGCTGGCAATCAGCCCCAGCATTTT
size: few; length: 11; J: TRBJ1-1; D: NA; V: TRBV5-1; CDR3: CASSTAGEAFF; DNA: TGCGCCAGCAGCACGGCAGGTGAAGCTTTCTTT
size: NA; length: 14; J: TRBJ2-5; D: TRBD2; V: TRBV7-9; CDR3: CASSVIAGEETQYF; DNA: TGTGCCAGCAGCGTTATAGCGGGGGAAGAGACCCAGTACTTC
size: NA; length: 18; J: TRBJ1-3; D: NA; V: TRBV4-2; CDR3: CASSQVAPPVYSGNTIYF; DNA: TGTGCCAGCAGCCAAGTCGCTCCCCCAGTTTACTCTGGAAACACCATATATTTT
size: few; length: 14; J: TRBJ2-3; D: NA; V: TRBV10-3; CDR3: CAIDESDLRDTQYF; DNA: TGTGCCATCGACGAAAGCGATCTCCGGGATACGCAGTATTTT
size: NA; length: 14; J: TRBJ1-5; D: TRBD1; V: TRBV6-1; CDR3: CASRPGQGFQPQHF; DNA: TGTGCCAGCAGGCCGGGACAGGGATTTCAGCCCCAGCATTTT
size: few; length: 13; J: TRBJ2-5; D: NA; V: TRBV29-1; CDR3: CSVVRRGGETQYF; DNA: TGCAGCGTTGTACGGCGGGGCGGGGAGACCCAGTACTTC
size: once; length: 17; J: TRBJ2-7; D: TRBD2; V: TRBV7-6; CDR3: CASSAIKLAGVTYEQYF; DNA: TGTGCCAGCAGCGCGATCAAGCTAGCGGGGGTTACCTACGAGCAGTACTTC
size: NA; length: 15; J: TRBJ2-1; D: NA; V: TRBV7-6; CDR3: CASSLRGGAYNEQFF; DNA: TGTGCCAGCAGCTTACGAGGAGGGGCCTACAATGAGCAGTTCTTC
size: NA; length: 16; J: TRBJ2-1; D: NA; V: TRBV6-5; CDR3: CASSYLAHSSYNEQFF; DNA: TGTGCCAGCAGTTACTTGGCGCACAGCTCCTACAATGAGCAGTTCTTC
size: NA; length: 15; J: TRBJ1-1; D: NA; V: TRBV5-1; CDR3: CASSLQAGVNTEAFF; DNA: TGCGCCAGCAGCTTGCAGGCGGGAGTGAACACTGAAGCTTTCTTT
size: few; length: 13; J: TRBJ2-4; D: TRBD1; V: TRBV19; CDR3: CASRGQGMNIQYF; DNA: TGTGCCAGTAGGGGACAGGGGATGAACATTCAGTACTTC
size: NA; length: 14; J: TRBJ1-2; D: NA; V: TRBV2; CDR3: CASSEMRDDYGYTF; DNA: TGTGCCAGCAGTGAGATGAGGGATGACTATGGCTACACCTTC
size: NA; length: 15; J: TRBJ2-5; D: TRBD2; V: TRBV6-4; CDR3: CASSEGAGGQETQYF; DNA: TGTGCCAGCAGTGAAGGTGCGGGAGGCCAAGAGACCCAGTACTTC
size: NA; length: 11; J: TRBJ2-7; D: NA; V: TRBV5-1; CDR3: CASSLFGEQYF; DNA: TGCGCCAGCAGCTTGTTCGGCGAGCAGTACTTC
size: NA; length: 14; J: TRBJ1-1; D: TRBD1; V: TRBV2; CDR3: CASLPGQANTEAFF; DNA: TGTGCCAGCCTCCCGGGACAGGCGAACACTGAAGCTTTCTTT
size: NA; length: 15; J: TRBJ2-7; D: TRBD1; V: TRBV5-8; CDR3: CASSSRTGWLDEQYF; DNA: TGTGCCAGCAGTTCCCGGACAGGGTGGCTCGACGAGCAGTACTTC
size: few; length: 16; J: TRBJ2-7; D: TRBD1; V: TRBV28; CDR3: CASKKSGTGNSYEQYF; DNA: TGTGCCAGCAAAAAATCGGGGACAGGGAACTCCTACGAGCAGTACTTC
size: NA; length: 15; J: TRBJ2-7; D: TRBD1; V: TRBV6-5; CDR3: CASSKRQGFDYEQYF; DNA: TGTGCCAGCAGTAAAAGACAGGGGTTCGACTACGAGCAGTACTTC
size: NA; length: 13; J: TRBJ1-2; D: TRBD1; V: TRBV7-9; CDR3: CASSLAETGGYTF; DNA: TGTGCCAGCAGCTTGGCGGAGACAGGGGGCTACACCTTC
size: NA; length: 14; J: TRBJ1-3; D: NA; V: TRBV30; CDR3: CAWRGWRDGSTIYF; DNA: TGTGCCTGGAGGGGCTGGCGTGACGGTAGCACCATATATTTT
size: few; length: 13; J: TRBJ1-3; D: NA; V: TRBV6-1; CDR3: CASSELAGNTIYF; DNA: TGTGCCAGCAGTGAATTAGCCGGAAACACCATATATTTT
size: NA; length: 13; J: TRBJ1-1; D: NA; V: TRBV27; CDR3: CASSFGVLTEAFF; DNA: TGTGCCAGCAGTTTCGGGGTTTTGACTGAAGCTTTCTTT